These 21 T cell receptor beta chains came from one sample sequenced in a study of technical replicates of blood from a few donors. Libraries were prepared by immunoSEQ multiplex PCR; TCRdb keeps only in-frame clonotypes and omits some of them. The data contain some 62,000 clones, about 87% of them singletons. Specimen: PBMCs. The receptor set was obtained from a human donor in good health. Some clones in this sample may be carry-over from other donors' samples.

There are a few counts of this clone. J is TRBJ2-7 and V is TRBV4-3; a possible D gene is TRBD1 (6 bases). The CDR3 length is 15 residues. Trimming took 0 bases from V and 1 from J, leaving 10 bases between them. Germline lookup yields CDR1 LGHNA and CDR2 YSLEER. CDR3 residues: CASSQDYRESYEQYF. The CDR3 DNA sequence: TGCGCCAGCAGCCAAGATTACAGGGAATCCTACGAGCAGTACTTC.

In this sample, this clone turned up a few times. The V and J genes are TRBV7-9 and TRBJ1-6, with 7 bases identical to TRBD1. CDR3 length: 15 amino acids. J gave up 6 bases and V 5 bases, and 7 bases lay outside the gene matches. Per the germline V gene, CDR1 is SEHNR and CDR2 is FQNEAQ (reference sequence). Here the CDR3 reads CASSQTGQLNSPLHF. The CDR3 DNA reads TGTGCCAGCAGCCAAACGGGACAGCTTAATTCACCCCTCCACTTT.

The chain is built from TRBV9 and TRBJ2-2, with 9 bases matching TRBD1. Germline V CDR1 and CDR2: SGDLS, YYNGEE. J was trimmed by 5 bases and V by 2 bases; bases with no gene match: 1. The CDR3 length is 14 residues. The chain's CDR3 is CASSVGTGTGELFF. CDR3 DNA: TGTGCCAGCAGCGTTGGGACAGGGACCGGGGAGCTGTTTTTT.

In this sample, this clone turned up once. This chain joins TRBV27 and TRBJ1-6; D perhaps matches TRBD1 (6 bases). V dropped 7 bases and J dropped 7 bases, with 17 bases sitting between them. Looked up from germline, CDR1 is MNHEY and CDR2 is SMNVEV (reference sequence). The CDR3 spans 15 residues. CDR3 DNA: TGTGCCAGCACGTCGGTATACAGGGACAATTCACCCCTCCACTTT. This gives the protein CASTSVYRDNSPLHF.

V gene TRBV15 combines with J gene TRBJ1-6, with 9 bases identical to TRBD1. The germline V gene encodes CDR1 LNHNV and CDR2 YYDKDF (reference sequence). J gave up 7 bases and V 4 bases, and 2 bases lay outside the gene matches. The CDR3 loop spans 14 amino acids. CDR3 region: CATSTDRGNSPLHF. Here the CDR3 DNA reads TGTGCCACCAGCACCGACAGGGGGAATTCACCCCTCCACTTT.

V usage is TRBV11-2 and J usage is TRBJ2-5; D perhaps matches TRBD2 (6 bases). The V and J ends lost 1 base and 3 bases respectively, with 9 bases between them. Germline CDR1 SGHAT, CDR2 FQNNGV. This CDR3 has 14 amino acids. CDR3 region: CASSLGGGKETQYF. Written as DNA, the CDR3 is TGTGCCAGCAGCTTAGGAGGCGGGAAAGAGACCCAGTACTTC.

This clone has only one observation. This chain connects TRBV6-5 to TRBJ2-1; D is unresolved. The CDR3 loop spans 15 amino acids. CDR1 MNHEY and CDR2 SVGAGI come from the germline V gene. V lost 2 bases, J lost 1 base, and 9 bases lay in between. The CDR3 loop reads CASSYTTGSYNEQFF. CDR3 sequence (DNA): TGTGCCAGCAGTTACACCACGGGTTCCTACAATGAGCAGTTCTTC.

This clone has more than one count but fewer than ten. The junction and the germline gene differ at one end; a read error may be behind it. This sequence joins TRBV4-3 and TRBJ2-7; 11 positions match TRBD2. CDR1 and CDR2 (germline): LGHNA, YSLEER. The CDR3 has 16 amino acids. For the CDR3, the DNA is TGCGCCAGCAGCCAAGATAGCGGGAGGGCCTCCGACGAGCAGTACTTC. It is translated as CASSQDSGRASDEQYF.

The rearrangement uses TRBV6-5 and TRBJ2-3; D is unclear. Per the germline V gene, CDR1 is MNHEY and CDR2 is SVGAGI. This CDR3 spans 13 amino acids. Trimming took 3 bases from V and 6 from J, leaving 10 bases between them. The CDR3 DNA reads TGTGCCAGCAGTTATGGTAACTGGGATACGCAGTATTTT. Its protein product is CASSYGNWDTQYF.

V usage is TRBV5-1 and J usage is TRBJ1-2; 7 nucleotides line up with TRBD1. The V gene's germline CDR1 is SGHRS and CDR2 YFSETQ. The length of the CDR3 is 16 residues. Trimming took 5 bases from V and 6 from J; bases not matched to a gene: 16. The CDR3 spells CASRVTGVSLWDGYTF. CDR3 nucleotides: TGCGCCAGCAGAGTAACAGGGGTAAGCCTATGGGATGGCTACACCTTC.

The chain employs TRBV10-3 and TRBJ1-2; tentative D call: TRBD1 (6 bases). The V end lost 6 bases, the J end lost 6 bases, and 17 bases lay between the germline ends. CDR1 ENHRY and CDR2 SYGVKD come from the germline V gene. The CDR3 consists of 14 residues. The CDR3 DNA is TGTGCCATCAGCGGAACCGGGACACATGATGGCTACACCTTC. Its translation: CAISGTGTHDGYTF.

This chain joins TRBV7-9 and TRBJ2-7; TRBD2 is a possible D gene (7 bases). The germline V gene has CDR1 SEHNR and CDR2 FQNEAQ (reference sequence). The CDR3 has 15 amino acids. Trimming removed 5 bases at V and 0 bases at J, with 14 bases between. CDR3 DNA: TGTGCCAGCAGCCTTAGGGGGGGGAGCTCCTACGAGCAGTACTTC. Its protein is CASSLRGGSSYEQYF.

The chain is built from TRBV7-8 and TRBJ2-3; 9 bases agree with TRBD1. The CDR3 is 17 amino acids. J was trimmed by 8 bases and V by 4 bases; bases with no gene match: 16. Germline V lookup: CDR1 SGHVS, CDR2 FQNEAQ. In DNA, the CDR3 is TGTGCCAGCAGCTCGCCCGATTCGGGACAGGGAATCAGTACGCAGTATTTT. Translated, it gives CASSSPDSGQGISTQYF.

This rearrangement joins TRBV7-2 to TRBJ2-3; 7 bases are a match to TRBD2. In germline, CDR1 is SGHTA, CDR2 FQGNSA. This CDR3 region has 15 residues. Trimming at V came to 7 bases and at J to 6 bases, leaving 13 bases not matched to a gene. CDR3 loop: CASNQHPWRGDTQYF. DNA of the CDR3: TGTGCCAGCAACCAACACCCCTGGCGGGGGGATACGCAGTATTTT.

V gene TRBV2 combines with J gene TRBJ1-1, with TRBD1 matching 7 bases. Germline values: CDR1 SNHLY, CDR2 FYNNEI. The CDR3 loop spans 15 amino acids. The V and J ends lost 2 bases and 4 bases, in that order; junction bases with no gene match: 7. The CDR3 spells CASSENEGAITEAFF. CDR3 nucleotide sequence: TGTGCCAGCAGTGAAAATGAGGGGGCTATCACTGAAGCTTTCTTT.

V and J are TRBV28 and TRBJ1-5; 7 nucleotides agree with TRBD1. Trimming at V came to 4 bases and at J to 4 bases, leaving 10 bases not matched to a gene. Germline CDR1 reads MDHEN; CDR2 reads SYDVKM. The CDR3 loop spans 16 amino acids. The CDR3 here is CASSSRQGLGNQPQHF. Here the CDR3 DNA reads TGTGCCAGCAGTTCCAGACAGGGCCTCGGGAATCAGCCCCAGCATTTT. Using reference TRBV28 and TRBJ1-5 for the parts outside the CDR3, the full variable domain is DVKVTQSSRYLVKRTGEKVFLECVQDMDHENMFWYRQDPGLGLRLIYFSYDVKMKEKGDIPEGYSVSREKKERFSLILESASTNQTSMYLCASSSRQGLGNQPQHFGDGTRLSIL.

V is TRBV5-6 and J is TRBJ1-2; D uncertain. This CDR3 region has 13 residues. The V gene lost 3 bases and the J gene lost 7 bases, with 13 bases spanning the gap. CDR1 and CDR2 (germline): SGHDT, YYEEEE. CDR3 in DNA: TGTGCCAGCAGCTCTCTTTCCCTCGGTGGCTACACCTTC. Translated, it gives CASSSLSLGGYTF.

V is TRBV5-6 and J is TRBJ2-7; TRBD2 agrees at 8 bases. The V and J ends lost 4 bases and 4 bases, in that order; junction bases with no gene match: 13. Germline CDR1 reads SGHDT; CDR2 reads YYEEEE. The CDR3 is made up of 16 amino acids. Here the CDR3 reads CASSLAPSGRRYEQYF. Here the CDR3 DNA reads TGTGCCAGCAGCCTGGCGCCCAGCGGGAGACGGTACGAGCAGTACTTC.

The rearrangement links TRBV18 to TRBJ1-1; D unclear. CDR3 size: 13 residues. V lost 2 bases and J 0 bases, leaving 4 bases between the germline ends. In germline, CDR1 is KGHSH, CDR2 LQKENI. CDR3 nucleotides: TGTGCCAGCTCACCAGCAGTGAACACTGAAGCTTTCTTT. It is translated as CASSPAVNTEAFF. Full variable domain (missing parts from reference TRBV18 and TRBJ1-1): NAGVMQNPRHLVRRRGQEARLRCSPMKGHSHVYWYRQLPEEGLKFMVYLQKENIIDESGMPKERFSAEFPKEGPSILRIQQVVRGDSAAYFCASSPAVNTEAFFGQGTRLTVV.

This clone was found a few times. The genes are TRBV20-1 and TRBJ1-1; 8 bases line up with TRBD1. Germline loops: CDR1 DFQATT, CDR2 SNEGSKA (reference sequence). The CDR3 runs to 10 residues. With 2 bases clipped from V and 10 bases from J, the junction kept 0 bases outside the gene matches. The CDR3 is CSARTGGAFF. The CDR3 nucleotides are TGCAGTGCTAGAACAGGGGGAGCTTTCTTT.

The rearrangement links TRBV30 to TRBJ2-5, with unresolved D. Germline CDR1 GTSNPN, CDR2 SVGIG (reference sequence). V was pared by 0 bases and J by 7 bases, with 12 bases between. The CDR3 is 13 amino acids. CDR3 DNA: TGTGCCTGGAGTGTCTCGGGTCCTGGGACCCAGTACTTC. Its translation: CAWSVSGPGTQYF.